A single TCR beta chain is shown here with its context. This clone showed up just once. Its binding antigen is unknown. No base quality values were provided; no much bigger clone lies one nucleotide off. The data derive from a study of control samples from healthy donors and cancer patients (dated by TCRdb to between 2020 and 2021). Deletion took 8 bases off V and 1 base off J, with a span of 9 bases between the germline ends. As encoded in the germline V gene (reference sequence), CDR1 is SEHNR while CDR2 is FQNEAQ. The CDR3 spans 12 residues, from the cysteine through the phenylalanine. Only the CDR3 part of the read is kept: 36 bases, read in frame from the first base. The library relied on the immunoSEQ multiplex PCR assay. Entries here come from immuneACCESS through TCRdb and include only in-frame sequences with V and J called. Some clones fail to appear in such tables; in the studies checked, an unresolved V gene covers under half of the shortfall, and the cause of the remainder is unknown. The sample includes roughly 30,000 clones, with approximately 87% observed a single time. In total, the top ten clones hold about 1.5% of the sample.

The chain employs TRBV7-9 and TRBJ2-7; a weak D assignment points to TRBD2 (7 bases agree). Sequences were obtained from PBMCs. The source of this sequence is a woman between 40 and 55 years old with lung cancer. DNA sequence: TGTGCCAGCGGGGGGGCATCCTACGAGCAGTACTTC. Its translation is CASGGASYEQYF.